The table lists the clone carrying this T cell receptor beta chain with a few counts. Its antigen is not known. Germline CDR1 SQVTM, CDR2 ANQGSEA. This CDR3 has 13 amino acids. The V segment lost 3 bases and the J segment 4 bases; nucleotides outside the gene matches: 4. A multiplex PCR was run with 60 Vbeta primers and 13 Jbeta primers. Profiled with immunoSEQ multiplex PCR; TCRdb holds only in-frame clones, not every one. The sample has 110,000 to 150,000 clones; around 73% are singletons. The data stem from a study of cytomegalovirus exposure and HLA in healthy donors. Study observations and caveats: The classifier reportedly diagnosed cytomegalovirus status with high sensitivity and specificity. When analyzed later, a missense DCLRE1C variant was found to be linked to TCR beta V- and J-gene trimming. Common viral pathogens seemed, in a later analysis, to connect with several of the most significant clusters. One later analysis reportedly identified an Asian-associated ancestry cluster that showed fewer N-insertions than the approximately 710-donor mean.

The sequenced material came from PBMCs. This rearrangement joins TRBV29-1 to TRBJ1-2; 8 positions match TRBD1. The sequence was obtained from a female donor in good health and CMV-seronegative. This CDR3 reads CSVEFQGAYGYTF. DNA for the CDR3: TGCAGCGTTGAGTTCCAGGGGGCCTATGGCTACACCTTC. The complete variable domain, with remaining parts taken from reference TRBV29-1 and TRBJ1-2, reads SAVISQKPSRDICQRGTSLTIQCQVDSQVTMMFWYRQQPGQSLTLIATANQGSEATYESGFVIDKFPISRPNLTFSTLTVSNMSPEDSSIYLCSVEFQGAYGYTFGSGTRLTVV.